These 15 T cell receptor beta chains originate from one sample sequenced in a study of shared T cell receptors in the human thymus. The method was immunoSEQ multiplex PCR; TCRdb's version includes in-frame clones alone and lacks a portion of them. The sample carries 500,000 to 750,000 clones, roughly 88% recorded once. The data were also submitted as part of a second study, on human thymus T cells.

Sequenced input: thymocytes. The origin of the receptors is a boy younger than two with a congenital heart defect.

This chain joins TRBV15 and TRBJ2-7, with 10 bases that match TRBD1. The junction had 5 bases not matched to a gene; V was cut back by 2 bases and J by 1 base. CDR1 and CDR2 from the germline V gene are LNHNV and YYDKDF (reference sequence). This CDR3 comprises 16 residues. The CDR3 DNA is TGTGCCACCAGCAGATCCCGGGACAGGGGATCCTACGAGCAGTACTTC. This translates into CATSRSRDRGSYEQYF.

The chain employs TRBV30 and TRBJ1-1; D is uncertain. V was cut by 2 bases and J by 0 bases, with 7 bases left in between. The CDR3 sequence is 13 residues long. Germline V CDR1 and CDR2: GTSNPN, SVGIG (reference sequence). The CDR3: CAWSSTMNTEAFF. CDR3 coding DNA: TGTGCCTGGAGTTCAACTATGAACACTGAAGCTTTCTTT. Full variable domain (remainder filled in from reference TRBV30 and TRBJ1-1): SQTIHQWPATLVQPVGSPLSLECTVEGTSNPNLYWYRQAAGRGLQLLFYSVGIGQISSEVPQNLSASRPQDRQFILSSKKLLLSDSGFYLCAWSSTMNTEAFFGQGTRLTVV.

V is TRBV4-1 and J is TRBJ2-5; TRBD1 or TRBD2 may be the D gene (6 bases each). The end of the DNA is better explained by TRBJ2-7, so the J call may be wrong. The germline V gene has CDR1 MGHRA and CDR2 YSYEKL. CDR3 length: 15 residues. The CDR3 region has the DNA TGCGCCAGCAGCAAACCCCGGAGGGGGGACTACGAGCAGTACTTC. This encodes CASSKPRRGDYEQYF.

The chain carries TRBV6-6 and TRBJ2-2, with TRBD1 matching over 7 bases. CDR3 length: 14 amino acids. V lost 2 bases and J lost 6; bases outside the gene matches: 3. The germline V gene has CDR1 MNHNY and CDR2 SVGAGI (reference sequence). The CDR3 DNA is TGTGCCAGCAGTTACCCCACAGGGGCCGGGGAGCTGTTTTTT. The encoded protein is CASSYPTGAGELFF.

This clone was counted once. V is TRBV7-8 and J is TRBJ2-5; no firm D call. The CDR3 runs to 14 residues. V was cut by 1 base and J by 1 base, with 7 bases left in between. Germline assignment: CDR1 SGHVS and CDR2 FQNEAQ. The CDR3 DNA reads as TGTGCCAGCAGCTTAGAGCTAGGCCAAGAGACCCAGTACTTC. It translates to CASSLELGQETQYF.

This chain uses TRBV5-8 with TRBJ1-4; 7 bases are shared with TRBD1. This CDR3 comprises 16 residues. J was trimmed by 8 bases and V by 2 bases; bases with no gene match: 12. Germline V gene sequence: CDR1 SGHTS, CDR2 YDEGEE. The CDR3 protein is CASSFRRARGEEKLFF. CDR3 in DNA: TGTGCCAGCAGCTTCCGTCGGGCCAGGGGGGAGGAAAAACTGTTTTTT.

The CDR3, as DNA: TGTGCCAGCAGCTTAGCGAAGACTAGCCCCAAGAGTACGCACAATGAGCAGTTCTTC. Translated: CASSLAKTSPKSTHNEQFF. V gene TRBV7-2 combines with J gene TRBJ2-1; 7 nucleotides agree with TRBD2. Per germline, CDR1 SGHTA and CDR2 FQGNSA. The CDR3 has 19 amino acids. V gave up 0 bases and J gave up 5 bases; unmatched junction bases: 16.

The chain joins TRBV19 to TRBJ1-4; D remains ambiguous. Trimming pared 1 base from V and 6 bases from J, leaving 12 bases between. The CDR3 contains 15 residues. The germline gives CDR1 LNHDA, CDR2 SQIVND (reference sequence). CDR3 region: CASSIVGGQYEKLFF. The CDR3 nucleotides are TGTGCCAGTAGTATAGTTGGAGGGCAATATGAAAAACTGTTTTTT.

The chain links TRBV6-5 to TRBJ2-7, with 10 bases aligning to TRBD1. This CDR3 is 16 amino acids long. CDR1 is MNHEY and CDR2 is SVGAGI in the germline V gene. Losses at the gene ends were 0 bases for V and 3 bases for J; bases not matched to a gene: 5. In DNA, the CDR3 is TGTGCCAGCAGTTACTCGCTCCGGGACAGGGGCTACGAGCAGTACTTC. It is translated as CASSYSLRDRGYEQYF.

This clone was seen only a few times. The chain couples TRBV4-3 to TRBJ1-2, with 10 bases identical to TRBD1. With 4 bases clipped from V and 4 bases from J, the junction kept 6 bases outside the gene matches. Germline CDR1 and CDR2: LGHNA and YSLEER. The CDR3 length is 15 residues. For the CDR3, the DNA is TGCGCCAGCAGCCTAGGGACAGGGGCAGGCTATGGCTACACCTTC. Its translation: CASSLGTGAGYGYTF.

The chain couples TRBV15 to TRBJ2-2; TRBD2 aligns across 7 bases. This CDR3 is built from 15 residues. CDR1 and CDR2 (germline): LNHNV, YYDKDF (reference sequence). The V segment lost 5 bases and the J segment 1 base; nucleotides outside the gene matches: 4. Here the CDR3 reads CATSPGGKNTGELFF. DNA for the CDR3: TGTGCCACCAGCCCGGGGGGAAAGAACACCGGGGAGCTGTTTTTT. Looking up the rest from reference TRBV15 and TRBJ2-2 gives the full variable domain: DAMVIQNPRYQVTQFGKPVTLSCSQTLNHNVMYWYQQKSSQAPKLLFHYYDKDFNNEADTPDNFQSRRPNTSFCFLDIRSPGLGDTAMYLCATSPGGKNTGELFFGEGSRLTVL.

The chain is built from TRBV14 and TRBJ2-7; D remains ambiguous. V lost 2 bases to trimming and J lost 0 bases, with 5 bases between them. The CDR3 sequence is 13 residues long. Germline assignment: CDR1 SGHDN and CDR2 FVKESK. The CDR3 loop reads CASSQPSSYEQYF. CDR3 DNA: TGTGCCAGCAGCCAACCGAGCTCCTACGAGCAGTACTTC.

This clone showed up just once. This sequence joins TRBV5-1 and TRBJ2-4; a possible D gene is TRBD1 (6 bases). CDR3 length equals 16 residues. CDR1 and CDR2 from the germline V gene are SGHRS and YFSETQ. Trimming cost V 0 bases and J 1 base, with 11 bases left between them. CDR3 sequence: CASSLEGGSAKNIQYF. The CDR3 nucleotides read TGCGCCAGCAGCTTGGAAGGGGGATCGGCCAAAAACATTCAGTACTTC.

The rearrangement links TRBV28 to TRBJ2-7; possible D gene TRBD1, 6 bases. The V and J ends lost 6 bases and 2 bases respectively, with 17 bases between them. This CDR3 is 15 amino acids long. Germline CDR1 and CDR2: MDHEN and SYDVKM. CDR3 nucleotides: TGTGCCAGCAGGCCTTACAGGGACGAGACCTACGAGCAGTACTTC. This encodes CASRPYRDETYEQYF.

This chain joins TRBV19 and TRBJ2-7; D perhaps matches TRBD2 (6 bases). Per germline, CDR1 LNHDA and CDR2 SQIVND (reference sequence). This CDR3 spans 16 amino acids. With 4 bases removed from V and 4 bases from J, the gap between germline ends came to 20 bases. CDR3 amino acids: CASSNGERELRYEQYF. The CDR3 nucleotides are TGTGCCAGTAGTAATGGAGAACGGGAGTTAAGGTACGAGCAGTACTTC.